This T cell receptor (beta chain) emerged from a study of OX40 agonist ivuxolimab in advanced cancers. Study details: Patients in dose escalation had liver, melanoma, kidney or head and neck cancers. Earlier anti-PD-1, anti-PD-L1 or anti-CTLA-4 therapy was permitted; about 44% had received some.

Overall study results and limits: With doses of 0.1 to 3.0 mg/kg, CD4+ and CD8+ blood T cells had undergone clonal expansion by week 6. Low normalized clonal expansion also occurred in some nonresponding patients.

Sequencing used immunoSEQ multiplex PCR; TCRdb keeps in-frame clones, though not all of them. The sample contains 45,000 to 60,000 clones, 70% to 80% of which appear only once. For this clone: What it recognizes is unknown.

Per germline, CDR1 SNHLY and CDR2 FYNNEI. Unmatched junction bases numbered 10, after V lost 6 bases and J lost 6 bases. This CDR3 contains 14 residues. The sequences come from CD4+ or CD8+ T cells sorted from blood, collected in a trial of the OX40 agonist ivuxolimab. This TCR was sampled from an adult with an advanced solid tumor such as melanoma, head and neck, liver or kidney cancer. This sequence joins TRBV2 and TRBJ2-7; 8 bases align to TRBD1. Here the CDR3 reads CASRLGQGTVEQYF. DNA of the CDR3: TGTGCCAGCAGGCTCGGACAGGGAACGGTCGAGCAGTACTTC.